This TCR beta chain was recovered during a study of T cell changes during pregnancy in multiple sclerosis (dated by TCRdb to 2018 to 2020). In the study overall: The study examined how the T cell repertoire changed over the course of pregnancy in women with multiple sclerosis.

Remarks on this clone: Its specific antigen is unknown. No per-base quality is available; no much larger clone lies one base away.

The library was made by the immunoSEQ multiplex PCR assay. TCRdb limited this immuneACCESS table to in-frame rearrangements with V and J called. A share of clones is missing; checked studies link under half to unresolved V genes, and the rest is unexplained. The sample table shows approximately 70,000 clones, and approximately 92% are seen once. About 2% of the sample is taken by the ten largest. Including the terminal cysteine and phenylalanine, the CDR3 comprises 14 residues. Kept here is only the CDR3 DNA, which spans 42 bases and is read in frame from base 1. This sequence was found in a female donor with multiple sclerosis, enrolled in a pregnancy study. Sequenced here: peripheral blood, sampled in the first trimester of pregnancy. The chain is encoded by TRBV21-1 joined to TRBJ1-6. TRBV21-1 is a recognized pseudogene. The sequenced DNA: TGTGCCAGCAGCAAGAGGGCCTATAATTCACCCCTCCACTTT. This yields the protein CASSKRAYNSPLHF.